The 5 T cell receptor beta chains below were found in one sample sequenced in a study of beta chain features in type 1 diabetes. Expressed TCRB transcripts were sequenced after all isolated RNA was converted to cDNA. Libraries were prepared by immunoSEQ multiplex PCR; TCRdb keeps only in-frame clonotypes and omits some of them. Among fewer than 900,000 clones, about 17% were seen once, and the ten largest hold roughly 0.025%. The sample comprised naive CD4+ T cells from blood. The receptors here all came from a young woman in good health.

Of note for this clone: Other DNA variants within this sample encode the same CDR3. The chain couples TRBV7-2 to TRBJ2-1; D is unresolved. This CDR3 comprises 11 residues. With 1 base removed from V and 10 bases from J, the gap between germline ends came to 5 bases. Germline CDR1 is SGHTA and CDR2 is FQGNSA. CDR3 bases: TGTGCCAGCAGCTTAGTTGCCGAGCAGTTCTTC. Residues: CASSLVAEQFF.

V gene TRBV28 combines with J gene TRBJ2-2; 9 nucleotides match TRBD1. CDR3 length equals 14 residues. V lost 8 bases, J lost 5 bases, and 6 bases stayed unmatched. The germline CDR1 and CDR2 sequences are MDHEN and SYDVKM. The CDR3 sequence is CASGGTGWTGELFF. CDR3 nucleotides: TGTGCCAGCGGAGGGACAGGGTGGACCGGGGAGCTGTTTTTT.

The CDR3 loop is CASSRAGTGIFTDTQYF. The CDR3 nucleotides read TGTGCCAGTAGTAGGGCCGGGACAGGGATCTTCACAGATACGCAGTATTTT. This chain links TRBV19 with TRBJ2-3, with 9 bases identical to TRBD1. Germline V gene data show CDR1 as LNHDA and CDR2 as SQIVND (reference sequence). V shed 4 bases, J shed 2 bases, and the junction held 10 bases outside the gene matches. CDR3 length: 17 amino acids.

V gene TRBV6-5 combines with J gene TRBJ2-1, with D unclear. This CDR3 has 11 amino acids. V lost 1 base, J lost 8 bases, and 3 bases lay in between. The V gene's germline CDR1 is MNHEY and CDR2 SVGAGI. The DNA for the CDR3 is TGTGCCAGCAGTTACTTCGATGAGCAGTTCTTC. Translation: CASSYFDEQFF.

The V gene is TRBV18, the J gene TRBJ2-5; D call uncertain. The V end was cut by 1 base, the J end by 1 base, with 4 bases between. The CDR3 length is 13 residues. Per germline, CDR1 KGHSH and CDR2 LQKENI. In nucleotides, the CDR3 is TGTGCCAGCTCACCACAGGTCCAAGAGACCCAGTACTTC. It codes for CASSPQVQETQYF.